This T cell receptor (beta chain) was sequenced during a study of T cells in women clearing cervical HPV infection. Study details: Cases: HPV16-related CIN3 or worse on histology, a couple of invasive cancers. Study-wide points: Timing of associations relative to infection is unclear; T-cell subsets were not isolated. Each sample's T-cell count was unknown, possibly confounding richness.

Germline V gives CDR1 LNHDA, CDR2 SQIVND (reference sequence). The length of the CDR3 is 15 residues. Trimming took off 5 bases at V and 3 bases at J, with 17 bases between the two ends. With regard to this clone: Its antigen remains unidentified. The read ends 3 residues before the CDR3 terminus; that terminus is restored from the germline J gene.

Here immunoSEQ multiplex PCR was the method, and the copy in TCRdb shows in-frame clones only, minus some. This specimen shows about 40,000 clones; the ten leading clones hold approximately 4.8%. The receptor comes from a woman between 18 and 70 years old with a cervical HPV16 infection that either progressed to CIN3+ or cleared (not recorded which). Sequenced material: blood buffy coat. V gene TRBV19 combines with J gene TRBJ2-7, with D maybe TRBD1 (6 bases). The covered CDR3 bases are TGTGCCAGTAGTCCAGGACAGCGGAGAAACTACGAG. Amino acids: CASSPGQRRNYE. Given in full, the CDR3 is CASSPGQRRNYEQYF. Full variable domain (remainder filled in from reference TRBV19 and TRBJ2-7): DGGITQSPKYLFRKEGQNVTLSCEQNLNHDAMYWYRQDPGQGLRLIYYSQIVNDFQKGDIAEGYSVSREKKESFPLTVTSAQKNPTAFYLCASSPGQRRNYEQYFGPGTRLTVT.